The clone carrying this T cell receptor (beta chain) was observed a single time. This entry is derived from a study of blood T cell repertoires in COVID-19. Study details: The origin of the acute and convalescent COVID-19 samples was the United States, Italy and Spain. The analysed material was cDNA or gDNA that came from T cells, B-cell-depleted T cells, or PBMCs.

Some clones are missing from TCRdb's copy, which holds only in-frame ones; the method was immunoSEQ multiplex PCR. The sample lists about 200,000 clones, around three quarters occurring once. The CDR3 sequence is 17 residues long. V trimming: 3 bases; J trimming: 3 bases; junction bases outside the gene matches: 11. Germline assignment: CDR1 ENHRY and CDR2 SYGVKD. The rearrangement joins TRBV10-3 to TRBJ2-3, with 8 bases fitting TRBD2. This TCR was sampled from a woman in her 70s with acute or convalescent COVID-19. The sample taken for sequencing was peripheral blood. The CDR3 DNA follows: TGTGCCATCAGTGACGGGCTAGCGGGTGGTGGTACAGATACGCAGTATTTT. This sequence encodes CAISDGLAGGGTDTQYF.